This section outlines one T cell receptor beta chain sequence together with its context. The antigen is unknown. This record belongs to a study of STAT5B mutations in CD4+ large granular lymphocyte leukemia. The study, taken as a whole, reports: Approximately 25% of private leukemic clonotypes occurred rarely in other patients' non-leukemic repertoires. Without HLA matching, higher CD4+ than CD8+ T-LGLL clonality could reflect small sample size.

The V gene's germline CDR1 is SQVTM and CDR2 ANQGSEA. The CDR3 is 14 amino acids. Trimming removed 3 bases at V and 5 bases at J, with 13 bases between. Assay used: immunoSEQ multiplex PCR; TCRdb lists only in-frame clones, some missing. Of under 40,000 clones listed, around 85% are singletons. Material: CD4+ T cells from blood buffy coats. This chain uses TRBV29-1 with TRBJ1-4; D is possibly TRBD1 (6 bases). The receptor's source is a human donor in good health. In DNA form, the CDR3 reads TGCAGCGTTGATCCTACAGGGCGGAATGAAAAACTGTTTTTT. It codes for CSVDPTGRNEKLFF.